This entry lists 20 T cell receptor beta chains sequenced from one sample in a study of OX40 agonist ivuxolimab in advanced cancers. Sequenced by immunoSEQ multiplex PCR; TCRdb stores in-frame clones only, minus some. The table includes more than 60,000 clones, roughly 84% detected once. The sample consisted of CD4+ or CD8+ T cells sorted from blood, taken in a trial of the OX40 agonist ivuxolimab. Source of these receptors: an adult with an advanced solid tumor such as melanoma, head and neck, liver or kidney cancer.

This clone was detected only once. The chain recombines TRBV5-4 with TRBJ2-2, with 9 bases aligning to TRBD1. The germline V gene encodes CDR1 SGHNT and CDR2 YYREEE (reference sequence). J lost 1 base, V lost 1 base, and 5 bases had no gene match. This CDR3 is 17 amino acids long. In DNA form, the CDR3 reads TGTGCCAGCAGCTTGTGGGAGGGACAGGGGAACACCGGGGAGCTGTTTTTT. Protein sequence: CASSLWEGQGNTGELFF.

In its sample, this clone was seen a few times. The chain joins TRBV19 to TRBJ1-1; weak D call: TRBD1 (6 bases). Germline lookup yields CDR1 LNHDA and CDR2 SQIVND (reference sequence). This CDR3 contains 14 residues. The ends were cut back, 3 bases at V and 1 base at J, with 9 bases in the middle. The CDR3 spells CASSMGHQNTEAFF. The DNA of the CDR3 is TGTGCCAGTAGTATGGGACACCAGAACACTGAAGCTTTCTTT. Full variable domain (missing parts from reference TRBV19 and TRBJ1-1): DGGITQSPKYLFRKEGQNVTLSCEQNLNHDAMYWYRQDPGQGLRLIYYSQIVNDFQKGDIAEGYSVSREKKESFPLTVTSAQKNPTAFYLCASSMGHQNTEAFFGQGTRLTVV.

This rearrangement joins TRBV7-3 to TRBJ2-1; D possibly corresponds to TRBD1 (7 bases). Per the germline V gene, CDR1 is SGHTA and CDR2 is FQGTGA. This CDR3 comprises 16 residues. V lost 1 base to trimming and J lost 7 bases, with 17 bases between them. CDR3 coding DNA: TGTGCCAGCAGCTTAAGCGGGACAGCCCTACGGAATGAGCAGTTCTTC. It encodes CASSLSGTALRNEQFF.

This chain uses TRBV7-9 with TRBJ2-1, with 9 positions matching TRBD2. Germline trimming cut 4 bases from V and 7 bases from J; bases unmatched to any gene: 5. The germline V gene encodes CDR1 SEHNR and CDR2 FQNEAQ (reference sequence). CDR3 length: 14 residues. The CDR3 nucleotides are TGTGCCAGCAGCTCTAGCGGGACGGGGAATGAGCAGTTCTTC. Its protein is CASSSSGTGNEQFF.

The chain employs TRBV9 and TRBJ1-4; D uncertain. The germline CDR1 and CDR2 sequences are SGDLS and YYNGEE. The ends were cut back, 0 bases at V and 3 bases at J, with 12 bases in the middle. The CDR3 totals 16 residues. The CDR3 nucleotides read TGTGCCAGCAGCGTAGAGAGGGAGACGTCTAATGAAAAACTGTTTTTT. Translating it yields CASSVERETSNEKLFF.

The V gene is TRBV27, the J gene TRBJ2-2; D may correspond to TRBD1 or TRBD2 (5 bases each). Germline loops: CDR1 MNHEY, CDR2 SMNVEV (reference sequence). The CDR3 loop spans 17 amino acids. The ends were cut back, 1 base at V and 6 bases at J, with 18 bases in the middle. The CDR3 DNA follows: TGTGCCAGCAGTTTATTACCTCTTGCAGGGCGGGCCGGGGAGCTGTTTTTT. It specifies CASSLLPLAGRAGELFF.

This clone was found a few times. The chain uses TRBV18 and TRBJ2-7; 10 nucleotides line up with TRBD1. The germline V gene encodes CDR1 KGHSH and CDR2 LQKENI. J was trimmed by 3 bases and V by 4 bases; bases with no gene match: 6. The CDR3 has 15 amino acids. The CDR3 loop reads CASSQTGTGVYEQYF. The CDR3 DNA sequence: TGTGCCAGCTCACAAACCGGGACAGGGGTCTACGAGCAGTACTTC.

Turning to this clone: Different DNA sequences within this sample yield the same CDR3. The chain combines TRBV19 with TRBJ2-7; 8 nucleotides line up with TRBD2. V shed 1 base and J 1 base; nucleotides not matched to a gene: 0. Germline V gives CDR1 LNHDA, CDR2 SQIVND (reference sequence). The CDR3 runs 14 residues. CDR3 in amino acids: CASSIAGGSYEQYF. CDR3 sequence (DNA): TGTGCCAGTAGTATAGCGGGAGGGTCCTACGAGCAGTACTTC.

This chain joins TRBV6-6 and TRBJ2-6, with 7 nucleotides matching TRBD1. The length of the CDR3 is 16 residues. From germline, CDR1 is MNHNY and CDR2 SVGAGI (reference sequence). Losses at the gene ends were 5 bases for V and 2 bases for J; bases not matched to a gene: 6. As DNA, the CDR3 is TGTGCCAGCAGTCCAAGGGGGCCTACTGGGGCCAACGTCCTGACTTTC. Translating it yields CASSPRGPTGANVLTF.

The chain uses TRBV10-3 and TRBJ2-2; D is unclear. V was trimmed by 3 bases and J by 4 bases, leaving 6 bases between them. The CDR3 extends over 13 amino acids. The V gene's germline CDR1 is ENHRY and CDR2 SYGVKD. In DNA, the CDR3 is TGTGCCATCAGTGATGGTAGCACCGGGGAGCTGTTTTTT. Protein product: CAISDGSTGELFF.

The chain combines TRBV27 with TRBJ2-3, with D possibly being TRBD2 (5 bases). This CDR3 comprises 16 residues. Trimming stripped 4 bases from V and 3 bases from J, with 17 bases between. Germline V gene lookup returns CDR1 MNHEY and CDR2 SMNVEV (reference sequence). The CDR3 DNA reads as TGTGCCAGCAGTTCAAGACTCCTCTCGGGAACAGATACGCAGTATTTT. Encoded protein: CASSSRLLSGTDTQYF.

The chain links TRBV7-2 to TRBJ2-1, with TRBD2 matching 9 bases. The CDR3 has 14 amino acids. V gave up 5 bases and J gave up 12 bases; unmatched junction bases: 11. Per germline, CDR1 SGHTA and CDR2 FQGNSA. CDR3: CASSPGLASGGQFF. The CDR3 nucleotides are TGTGCCAGCAGCCCGGGACTAGCCTCCGGGGGGCAGTTCTTC.

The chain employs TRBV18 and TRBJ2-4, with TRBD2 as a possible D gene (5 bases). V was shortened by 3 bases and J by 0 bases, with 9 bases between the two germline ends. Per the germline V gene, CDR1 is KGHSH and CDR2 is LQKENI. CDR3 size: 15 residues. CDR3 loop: CASSPALVAKNIQYF. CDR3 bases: TGTGCCAGCTCACCGGCACTAGTAGCCAAAAACATTCAGTACTTC.

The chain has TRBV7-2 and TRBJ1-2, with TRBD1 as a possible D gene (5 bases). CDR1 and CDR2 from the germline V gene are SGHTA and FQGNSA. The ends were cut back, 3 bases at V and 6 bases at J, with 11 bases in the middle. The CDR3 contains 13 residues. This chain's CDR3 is CASSLGTGDGYTF. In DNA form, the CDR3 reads TGTGCCAGCAGCTTGGGGACTGGGGATGGCTACACCTTC.

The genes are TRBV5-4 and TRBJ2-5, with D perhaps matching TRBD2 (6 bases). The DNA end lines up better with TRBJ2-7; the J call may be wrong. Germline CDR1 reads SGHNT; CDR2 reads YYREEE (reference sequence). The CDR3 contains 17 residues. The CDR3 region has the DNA TGTGCCAGCAGCTTGGGCATCGGGAGTCCCCTCTCCTACGAGCAGTACTTC. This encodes CASSLGIGSPLSYEQYF.

CDR3 sequence: CASSPGRVNEQFF. The CDR3, as DNA: TGTGCCAGCAGTCCTGGCAGGGTTAATGAGCAGTTCTTC. The genes are TRBV27 and TRBJ2-1; D perhaps matches TRBD1 (5 bases). Germline V lookup: CDR1 MNHEY, CDR2 SMNVEV (reference sequence). The V end lost 5 bases, the J end lost 7 bases, and 12 bases lay between the germline ends. The CDR3 consists of 13 residues.

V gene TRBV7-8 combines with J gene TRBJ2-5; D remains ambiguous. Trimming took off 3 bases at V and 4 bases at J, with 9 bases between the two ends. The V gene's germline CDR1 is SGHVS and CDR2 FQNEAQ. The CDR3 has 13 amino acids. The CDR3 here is CASSLGLVETQYF. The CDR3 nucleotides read TGTGCCAGCAGCTTGGGCCTAGTAGAGACCCAGTACTTC.

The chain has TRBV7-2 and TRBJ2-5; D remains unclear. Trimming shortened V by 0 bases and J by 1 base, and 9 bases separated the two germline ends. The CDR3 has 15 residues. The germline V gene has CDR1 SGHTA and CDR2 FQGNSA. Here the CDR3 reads CASSLAEAVQETQYF. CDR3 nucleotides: TGTGCCAGCAGCTTAGCGGAAGCAGTCCAAGAGACCCAGTACTTC.

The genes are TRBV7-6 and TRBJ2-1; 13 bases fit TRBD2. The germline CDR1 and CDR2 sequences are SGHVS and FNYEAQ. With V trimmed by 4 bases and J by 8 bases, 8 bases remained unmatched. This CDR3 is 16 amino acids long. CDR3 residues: CASSSRLGLAGHEQFF. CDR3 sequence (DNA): TGTGCCAGCAGCTCGCGGTTGGGACTAGCGGGACATGAGCAGTTCTTC. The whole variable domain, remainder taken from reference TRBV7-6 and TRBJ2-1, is GAGVSQSPRYKVTKRGQDVALRCDPISGHVSLYWYRQALGQGPEFLTYFNYEAQQDKSGLPNDRFSAERPEGSISTLTIQRTEQRDSAMYRCASSSRLGLAGHEQFFGPGTRLTVL.

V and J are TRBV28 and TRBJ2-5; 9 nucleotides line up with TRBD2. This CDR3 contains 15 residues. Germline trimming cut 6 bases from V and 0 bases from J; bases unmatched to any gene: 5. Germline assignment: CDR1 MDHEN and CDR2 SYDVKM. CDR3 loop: CASRRASGNQETQYF. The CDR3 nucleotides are TGTGCCAGCAGAAGGGCTAGCGGGAACCAAGAGACCCAGTACTTC.